The next 25 T cell receptor beta chains were all read from a single sample in a study of T cell responses to AZD1222 COVID-19 vaccine. Method: immunoSEQ multiplex PCR; TCRdb's copy keeps in-frame clones and lacks some. The sample contains around 70,000 clones, 86% of which appear only once. The sample was peripheral blood, taken on day 0 of AZD1222 vaccination. The origin of the receptors is an adult in good health.

This CDR3 reads CSVELRLVEAFF. CDR3 nucleotides: TGCAGCGTTGAATTGCGGTTAGTTGAAGCTTTCTTT. The chain joins TRBV29-1 to TRBJ1-1; D call uncertain. V was pared by 2 bases and J by 7 bases, with 11 bases between. Germline V gene data show CDR1 as SQVTM and CDR2 as ANQGSEA. The CDR3 sequence is 12 residues long.

The CDR3 nucleotides are TGTGCCAGCAGTTACTCGACCCTTTTAGCCAAAAACATTCAGTACTTC. It is translated as CASSYSTLLAKNIQYF. The rearrangement links TRBV6-5 to TRBJ2-4; no firm D call. Germline lookup yields CDR1 MNHEY and CDR2 SVGAGI. The CDR3 covers 16 residues. V lost 0 bases to trimming and J lost 0 bases, with 9 bases between them.

V gene TRBV5-1 combines with J gene TRBJ1-2; the D is unclear. CDR1 and CDR2 (germline): SGHRS, YFSETQ. The CDR3 is made up of 16 amino acids. Trimming took 1 base from V and 4 from J, leaving 17 bases between them. The CDR3 DNA sequence: TGCGCCAGCAGCTTGTCGTTCCGGGCCAGCGGCTATGGCTACACCTTC. It encodes CASSLSFRASGYGYTF.

The rearrangement links TRBV28 to TRBJ2-7, with 7 bases identical to TRBD2. This CDR3 is built from 14 residues. J lost 4 bases, V lost 5 bases, and 8 bases had no gene match. Germline lookup yields CDR1 MDHEN and CDR2 SYDVKM. The CDR3 region is CASSPSTGGYEQYF. The CDR3 DNA sequence: TGTGCCAGCAGTCCCTCCACGGGGGGTTACGAGCAGTACTTC.

A single count supports this clone. The rearrangement joins TRBV19 to TRBJ2-1; D might be TRBD2 (7 bases). CDR1 is LNHDA and CDR2 is SQIVND in the germline V gene (reference sequence). V dropped 6 bases and J dropped 1 base, with 13 bases sitting between them. The CDR3 runs 15 residues. CDR3 bases: TGTGCCAGTAGGAAGGGGGGGGCATCCTACAATGAGCAGTTCTTC. Translation gives CASRKGGASYNEQFF. The entire variable domain, with the rest obtained from reference TRBV19 and TRBJ2-1, is as follows: DGGITQSPKYLFRKEGQNVTLSCEQNLNHDAMYWYRQDPGQGLRLIYYSQIVNDFQKGDIAEGYSVSREKKESFPLTVTSAQKNPTAFYLCASRKGGASYNEQFFGPGTRLTVL.

This sequence joins TRBV19 and TRBJ1-1, with 10 bases identical to TRBD1. V lost 5 bases, J lost 4 bases, and 7 bases stayed unmatched. Germline lookup yields CDR1 LNHDA and CDR2 SQIVND (reference sequence). There are 15 residues in the CDR3. In nucleotides, the CDR3 is TGTGCCAGTAGTCCGACAGGGGGCTTTACCACTGAAGCTTTCTTT. Translation gives CASSPTGGFTTEAFF.

The genes are TRBV28 and TRBJ1-4, with D maybe TRBD1 (5 bases). The V end lost 6 bases, the J end lost 4 bases, and 9 bases lay between the germline ends. This CDR3 spans 13 amino acids. Germline loops: CDR1 MDHEN, CDR2 SYDVKM. CDR3 sequence: CASRQALNEKLFF. The CDR3 region has the DNA TGTGCCAGCAGACAGGCTCTTAATGAAAAACTGTTTTTT. The whole variable domain, remainder taken from reference TRBV28 and TRBJ1-4, is DVKVTQSSRYLVKRTGEKVFLECVQDMDHENMFWYRQDPGLGLRLIYFSYDVKMKEKGDIPEGYSVSREKKERFSLILESASTNQTSMYLCASRQALNEKLFFGSGTQLSVL.

V usage is TRBV28 and J usage is TRBJ2-7; D may be TRBD1 (5 bases). V was clipped by 6 bases and J by 3 bases, with 21 bases between them. This CDR3 spans 16 amino acids. The germline V gene encodes CDR1 MDHEN and CDR2 SYDVKM. The CDR3, as DNA: TGTGCCAGCAGCCAAAACGCCCCCAGGGTGGGCTACGAGCAGTACTTC. Its protein product is CASSQNAPRVGYEQYF.

This chain joins TRBV27 and TRBJ1-2, with 8 bases that match TRBD1. Unmatched junction bases numbered 11, after V lost 3 bases and J lost 2 bases. The CDR3 has 17 residues. CDR1 is MNHEY, CDR2 SMNVEV, per germline (reference sequence). CDR3 amino acids: CASSFLKLTGENYGYTF. DNA for the CDR3: TGTGCCAGCAGTTTCTTAAAATTGACAGGGGAGAACTATGGCTACACCTTC.

The rearrangement uses TRBV28 and TRBJ1-3; the D gene is possibly TRBD1 (6 bases). Trimming took 4 bases from V and 0 from J, leaving 13 bases between them. Germline CDR1 is MDHEN and CDR2 is SYDVKM. The CDR3 consists of 16 residues. The CDR3 DNA reads TGTGCCAGCAGTTGGGACAAGGAGAGCTCTGGAAACACCATATATTTT. It is translated as CASSWDKESSGNTIYF.

This sequence joins TRBV3-1 (or the pseudogene TRBV3-2) and TRBJ2-7; D is unresolved. Per the germline V gene, CDR1 is LGHDT and CDR2 is YNNKEL (reference sequence). Trimming took off 0 bases at V and 2 bases at J, with 8 bases between the two ends. The CDR3 contains 14 residues. CDR3 in DNA: TGTGCCAGCAGCCAAGATGCCCGAGCCTACGAGCAGTACTTC. This codes for CASSQDARAYEQYF.

The rearrangement joins TRBV28 to TRBJ1-5, with D uncertain. This CDR3 contains 18 residues. Trimming stripped 7 bases from V and 0 bases from J, with 22 bases between. Germline V gene lookup returns CDR1 MDHEN and CDR2 SYDVKM. For the CDR3, the DNA is TGTGCCAGCACCCCGGTCGGGTTCCGAATGAGTAGCAATCAGCCCCAGCATTTT. As protein: CASTPVGFRMSSNQPQHF.

The V gene is TRBV24-1, the J gene TRBJ1-2, with D uncertain. Germline V gives CDR1 KGHDR, CDR2 SFDVKD. This CDR3 spans 15 amino acids. V was cut by 2 bases and J by 0 bases, with 9 bases left in between. CDR3 loop: CATSDSDGPNYGYTF. Here the CDR3 DNA reads TGTGCCACCAGTGATTCGGACGGTCCTAACTATGGCTACACCTTC.

In DNA, the CDR3 is TGCGCCAGCAGCTTGGTGCCCATCGGGTCGAGTCAGCCCCAGCATTTT. It is translated as CASSLVPIGSSQPQHF. The chain joins TRBV5-1 to TRBJ1-5; no clear D gene. The CDR3 runs 16 residues. With 0 bases removed from V and 6 bases from J, the gap between germline ends came to 16 bases. Looked up from germline, CDR1 is SGHRS and CDR2 is YFSETQ.

V usage is TRBV24-1 and J usage is TRBJ2-1; D unresolved. Germline V gene data show CDR1 as KGHDR and CDR2 as SFDVKD. V lost 0 bases and J 2 bases, leaving 10 bases between the germline ends. This CDR3 contains 16 residues. The DNA for the CDR3 is TGTGCCACCAGTGATTTGGGCAGGTCCACCTACAATGAGCAGTTCTTC. Translation gives CATSDLGRSTYNEQFF.

The chain recombines TRBV6-5 with TRBJ1-6; D gene uncertain. Germline loops: CDR1 MNHEY, CDR2 SVGAGI. This CDR3 comprises 13 residues. V lost 6 bases and J lost 8, with 11 bases in between. The CDR3 is CASSSGRDSPLHF. The CDR3 bases are TGTGCCAGCAGCTCAGGCCGGGATTCACCCCTCCACTTT.

V usage is TRBV23-1 and J usage is TRBJ2-7, with 9 bases that match TRBD1. TRBV23-1 is designated an ORF whose function remains uncertain. The CDR3 is made up of 24 amino acids. Trimming took 4 bases from V and 3 from J; bases not matched to a gene: 34. The CDR3 sequence: CASSPHPAPGQGDGNDGSYYEQYF. The CDR3 DNA reads as TGCGCCAGCAGTCCCCATCCCGCCCCGGGACAGGGAGACGGGAACGACGGCTCCTACTACGAGCAGTACTTC.

The chain employs TRBV23-1 and TRBJ1-1, with D maybe TRBD1 (6 bases). TRBV23-1 is placed among ORFs of uncertain function. The CDR3 consists of 19 residues. Trimming pared 0 bases from V and 0 bases from J, leaving 20 bases between. In nucleotides, the CDR3 is TGCGCCAGCAGTCAATCGAGGGTCTTTTCGGGGGCCCTGAACACTGAAGCTTTCTTT. Encoded protein: CASSQSRVFSGALNTEAFF.

This chain links TRBV7-3 with TRBJ2-7; weak D call: TRBD1 (5 bases). V lost 1 base and J lost 6, with 10 bases in between. Per the germline V gene, CDR1 is SGHTA and CDR2 is FQGTGA. The CDR3 is made up of 13 amino acids. This CDR3 reads CASSLSPQGEQYF. CDR3 in DNA: TGTGCCAGCAGCTTAAGCCCCCAGGGCGAGCAGTACTTC.

The V and J genes are TRBV5-1 and TRBJ1-3, with D hard to call. The V gene's germline CDR1 is SGHRS and CDR2 YFSETQ. Trimming shortened V by 2 bases and J by 2 bases, and 2 bases separated the two germline ends. The CDR3 loop spans 12 amino acids. The CDR3 DNA reads as TGCGCCAGCAGCTTAGCTGGAAACACCATATATTTT. As protein: CASSLAGNTIYF.

This clone was picked up one time. The genes are TRBV7-2 and TRBJ2-3; D remains ambiguous. Germline-derived CDR1 and CDR2 are SGHTA and FQGNSA. V lost 5 bases and J lost 5, with 8 bases in between. The CDR3 contains 12 residues. The CDR3 DNA follows: TGTGCCAGCAGCCTAGTGGAAGATACGCAGTATTTT. It yields the protein CASSLVEDTQYF.

Remarks on this clone: An end of the junction does not agree with germline; a read error may underlie this. V usage is TRBV6-2 or TRBV6-3 and J usage is TRBJ2-7; 7 nucleotides agree with TRBD2. The length of the CDR3 is 15 residues. Germline V gene lookup returns CDR1 MNHEY and CDR2 SVGEGT. The CDR3 protein is CASTYSREGHYEQYF. Written as DNA, the CDR3 is TGTGCCAGCACTTACTCGAGGGAGGGGCACTACGAGCAGTACTTC.

The CDR3 DNA reads as TGTGCCACCCAGGGTGGCACCTATAATTCACCCCTCCACTTT. This translates into CATQGGTYNSPLHF. This chain uses TRBV28 with TRBJ1-6; D may be TRBD1 (5 bases). There are 14 residues in the CDR3. Looked up from germline, CDR1 is MDHEN and CDR2 is SYDVKM. Deletions cut 10 bases from V and 2 bases from J, with 12 bases between. Combining the CDR3 with reference TRBV28 and TRBJ1-6 gives the whole variable domain DVKVTQSSRYLVKRTGEKVFLECVQDMDHENMFWYRQDPGLGLRLIYFSYDVKMKEKGDIPEGYSVSREKKERFSLILESASTNQTSMYLCATQGGTYNSPLHFGNGTRLTVT.

V is TRBV19 and J is TRBJ1-1; D unresolved. The V end lost 4 bases, the J end lost 1 base, and 7 bases lay between the germline ends. The CDR3 length is 13 residues. Germline values: CDR1 LNHDA, CDR2 SQIVND (reference sequence). This CDR3 reads CASSTTENTEAFF. CDR3 sequence (DNA): TGTGCCAGTAGTACTACAGAGAACACTGAAGCTTTCTTT.

A single count supports this clone. This chain uses TRBV4-1 with TRBJ1-2, with 8 bases aligning to TRBD1. Trimming removed 2 bases from V and 5 bases from J; junction bases left unmatched: 4. Germline loops: CDR1 MGHRA, CDR2 YSYEKL. The CDR3 is 14 residues long. CDR3 sequence (DNA): TGCGCCAGCAGCCAACCCGGGACAGGATATGGCTACACCTTC. Translation gives CASSQPGTGYGYTF.